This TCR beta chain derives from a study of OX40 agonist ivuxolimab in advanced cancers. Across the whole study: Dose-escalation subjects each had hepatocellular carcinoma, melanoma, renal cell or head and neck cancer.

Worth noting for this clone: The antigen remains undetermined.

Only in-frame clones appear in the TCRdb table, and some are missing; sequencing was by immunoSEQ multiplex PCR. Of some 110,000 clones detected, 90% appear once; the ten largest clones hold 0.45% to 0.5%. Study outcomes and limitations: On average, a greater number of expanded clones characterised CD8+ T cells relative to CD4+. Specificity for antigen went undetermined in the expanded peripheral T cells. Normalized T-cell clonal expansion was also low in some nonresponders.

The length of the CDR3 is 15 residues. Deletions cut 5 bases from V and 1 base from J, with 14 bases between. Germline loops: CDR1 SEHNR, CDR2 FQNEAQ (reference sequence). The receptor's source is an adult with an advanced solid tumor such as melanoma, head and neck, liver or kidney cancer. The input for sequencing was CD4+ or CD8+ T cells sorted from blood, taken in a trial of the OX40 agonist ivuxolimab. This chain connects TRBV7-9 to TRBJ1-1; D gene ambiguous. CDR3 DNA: TGTGCCAGCAGCGGCACTTTACCCTCGAACACTGAAGCTTTCTTT. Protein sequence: CASSGTLPSNTEAFF.